These 10 T cell receptor beta chains were all obtained from the same sample, sequenced in a study of blood T cell repertoires in COVID-19. TCRdb's copy holds only in-frame clones and misses some; the assay was immunoSEQ multiplex PCR. The sample has roughly 150,000 clones, 80% seen once; the top ten hold around 3.7%. Sample: PBMCs or T cells enriched from blood (not recorded which). These receptors were collected from an older woman who had recovered from COVID-19.

There are a few counts of this clone. The chain couples TRBV20-1 to TRBJ1-1; maybe TRBD1 (5 bases). There are 14 residues in the CDR3. Germline loops: CDR1 DFQATT, CDR2 SNEGSKA (reference sequence). Deletions cut 3 bases from V and 8 bases from J, with 19 bases between. In DNA form, the CDR3 reads TGCAGTGCTAGTCCACACACCCGACAGATCGAAGCTTTCTTT. This codes for CSASPHTRQIEAFF.

The J gene is TRBJ2-2, the V gene TRBV29-1; D call uncertain. V was shortened by 4 bases and J by 4 bases, with 10 bases between the two germline ends. Germline-derived CDR1 and CDR2 are SQVTM and ANQGSEA. The CDR3 is made up of 13 amino acids. The CDR3 region is CSVVLHPTGELFF. CDR3 DNA sequence: TGCAGCGTTGTACTGCATCCCACCGGGGAGCTGTTTTTT.

The CDR3 DNA follows: TGTGCCAGCAGTGAAGGGCAGGCTGGAAACACCATATATTTT. This sequence encodes CASSEGQAGNTIYF. The chain has TRBV6-1 and TRBJ1-3; D is uncertain. The CDR3 consists of 14 residues. In germline, CDR1 is MNHNS, CDR2 SASEGT. With 1 base removed from V and 2 bases from J, the gap between germline ends came to 6 bases.

The chain carries TRBV19 and TRBJ1-5; 9 bases line up with TRBD1. The CDR3 length is 15 residues. Trimming removed 9 bases from V and 7 bases from J; junction bases left unmatched: 13. Germline-derived CDR1 and CDR2 are LNHDA and SQIVND (reference sequence). The CDR3 reads CARGEQGAGDQPQHF. CDR3 bases: TGTGCCAGAGGCGAACAGGGGGCGGGGGACCAGCCCCAGCATTTT.

This clone was picked up a small number of times. The chain is built from TRBV2 and TRBJ2-7; D possibly corresponds to TRBD2 (6 bases). The CDR3 totals 13 residues. V was pared by 6 bases and J by 2 bases, with 11 bases between. The germline V gene encodes CDR1 SNHLY and CDR2 FYNNEI. Here the CDR3 DNA reads TGTGCCAGCAGGAGCGGAGGGACCTACGAGCAGTACTTC. Translation: CASRSGGTYEQYF.

This clone was observed a few times. The genes are TRBV10-1 and TRBJ2-3, with 8 bases matching TRBD1. Trimming took 5 bases from V and 2 from J; bases not matched to a gene: 9. CDR3 length equals 16 residues. Germline CDR1 is WNHNN and CDR2 is SYGVQD (reference sequence). CDR3 sequence: CASSQARTGHTDTQYF. Written as DNA, the CDR3 is TGCGCCAGCAGTCAAGCTCGGACAGGGCACACAGATACGCAGTATTTT.

This sequence joins TRBV19 and TRBJ1-5; the match to TRBD1 covers 8 bases. The V and J ends lost 1 base and 6 bases, in that order; junction bases with no gene match: 5. CDR3 length: 15 residues. Germline V gene sequence: CDR1 LNHDA, CDR2 SQIVND (reference sequence). CDR3 DNA: TGTGCCAGTAGTATAGGCGGACAGGGACGTCAGCCCCAGCATTTT. Translating gives CASSIGGQGRQPQHF.

The rearrangement links TRBV7-9 to TRBJ1-2, with TRBD1 matching over 12 bases. J was trimmed by 4 bases and V by 0 bases; bases with no gene match: 3. Germline V lookup: CDR1 SEHNR, CDR2 FQNEAQ (reference sequence). The CDR3 runs to 16 residues. This CDR3 reads CASSLAGQGALYGYTF. For the CDR3, the DNA is TGTGCCAGCAGCTTAGCGGGACAGGGGGCCCTCTATGGCTACACCTTC.

The rearrangement uses TRBV23-1 and TRBJ1-5, with D tentatively TRBD1 (6 bases). TRBV23-1 is flagged as an ORF with uncertain function. Trimming took 0 bases from V and 0 from J, leaving 24 bases between them. This CDR3 comprises 21 residues. In DNA form, the CDR3 reads TGCGCCAGCAGTCAATCGCCCTTCGCGGGGGCCGAACATTATAGCAATCAGCCCCAGCATTTT. This sequence encodes CASSQSPFAGAEHYSNQPQHF.

The CDR3 DNA reads as TGTGCCCAGAAGGGGCCCAAAAACATTCAGTACTTC. It encodes CAQKGPKNIQYF. The genes are TRBV21-1 and TRBJ2-4; the listed D gene, TRBD1, was not tested against the DNA. TRBV21-1 is designated a pseudogene. This CDR3 region has 12 residues.